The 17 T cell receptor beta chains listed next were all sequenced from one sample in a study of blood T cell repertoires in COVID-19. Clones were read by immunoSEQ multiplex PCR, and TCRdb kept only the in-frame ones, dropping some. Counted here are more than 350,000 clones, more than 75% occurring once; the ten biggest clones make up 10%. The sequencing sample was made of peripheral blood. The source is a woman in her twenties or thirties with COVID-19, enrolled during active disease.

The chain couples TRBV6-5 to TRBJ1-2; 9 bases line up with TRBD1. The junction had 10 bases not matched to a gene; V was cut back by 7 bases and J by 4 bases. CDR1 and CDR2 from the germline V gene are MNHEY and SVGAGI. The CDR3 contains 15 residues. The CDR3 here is CASTRPGTGTYGYTF. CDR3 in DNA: TGTGCCAGCACCCGTCCCGGGACAGGGACCTATGGCTACACCTTC.

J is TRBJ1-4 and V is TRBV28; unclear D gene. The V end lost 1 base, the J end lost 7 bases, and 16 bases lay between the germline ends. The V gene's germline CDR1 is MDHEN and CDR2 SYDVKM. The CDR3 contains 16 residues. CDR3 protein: CASSLSRSAGGEKLFF. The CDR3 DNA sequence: TGTGCCAGCAGTTTATCAAGGTCGGCAGGTGGTGAAAAACTGTTTTTT.

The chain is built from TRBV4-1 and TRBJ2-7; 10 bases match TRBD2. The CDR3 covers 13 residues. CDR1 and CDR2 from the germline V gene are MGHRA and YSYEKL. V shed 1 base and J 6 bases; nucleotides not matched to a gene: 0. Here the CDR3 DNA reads TGCGCCAGCAGCCAAGCTAGCGGGGGCGAGCAGTACTTC. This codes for CASSQASGGEQYF.

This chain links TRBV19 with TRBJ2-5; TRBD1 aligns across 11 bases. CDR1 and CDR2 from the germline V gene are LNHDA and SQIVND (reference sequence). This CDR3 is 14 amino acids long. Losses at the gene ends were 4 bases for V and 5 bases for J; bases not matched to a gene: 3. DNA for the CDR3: TGTGCCAGTAGTAGGGACAGGGGGAGCGAGACCCAGTACTTC. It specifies CASSRDRGSETQYF. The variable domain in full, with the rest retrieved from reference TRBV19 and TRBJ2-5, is DGGITQSPKYLFRKEGQNVTLSCEQNLNHDAMYWYRQDPGQGLRLIYYSQIVNDFQKGDIAEGYSVSREKKESFPLTVTSAQKNPTAFYLCASSRDRGSETQYFGPGTRLLVL.

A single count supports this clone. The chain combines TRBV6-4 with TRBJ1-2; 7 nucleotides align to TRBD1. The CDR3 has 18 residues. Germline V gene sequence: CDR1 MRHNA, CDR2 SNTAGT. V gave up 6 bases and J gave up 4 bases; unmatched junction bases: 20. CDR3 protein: CASRDGTGDLLVSYGYTF. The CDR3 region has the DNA TGTGCCAGCAGGGATGGAACAGGGGATTTGCTCGTCAGCTATGGCTACACCTTC.

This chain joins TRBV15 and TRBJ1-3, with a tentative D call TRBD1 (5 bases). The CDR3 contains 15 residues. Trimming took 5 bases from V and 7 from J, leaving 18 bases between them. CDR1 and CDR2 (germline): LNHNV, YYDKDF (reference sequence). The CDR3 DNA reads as TGTGCCACCAGCCGCGAGAGGGGCGGGGTTAACACCATATATTTT. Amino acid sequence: CATSRERGGVNTIYF.

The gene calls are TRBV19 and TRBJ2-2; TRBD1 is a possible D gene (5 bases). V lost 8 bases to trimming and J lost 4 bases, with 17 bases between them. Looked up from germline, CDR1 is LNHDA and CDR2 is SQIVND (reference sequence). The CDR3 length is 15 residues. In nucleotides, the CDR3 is TGTGCCAGTGGGCCTAGTTGGGGCCGCACCGGGGAGCTGTTTTTT. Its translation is CASGPSWGRTGELFF. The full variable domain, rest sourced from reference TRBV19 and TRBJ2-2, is DGGITQSPKYLFRKEGQNVTLSCEQNLNHDAMYWYRQDPGQGLRLIYYSQIVNDFQKGDIAEGYSVSREKKESFPLTVTSAQKNPTAFYLCASGPSWGRTGELFFGEGSRLTVL.

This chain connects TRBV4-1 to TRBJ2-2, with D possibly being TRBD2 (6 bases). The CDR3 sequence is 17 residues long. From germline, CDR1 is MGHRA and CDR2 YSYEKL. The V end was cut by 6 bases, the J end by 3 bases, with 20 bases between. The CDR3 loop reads CASSPRGGDFDTGELFF. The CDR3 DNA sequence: TGCGCCAGCAGTCCCCGAGGAGGGGATTTCGACACCGGGGAGCTGTTTTTT.

The CDR3, as DNA: TGCGCCAGCAGTGAGTCGGGACTAGCCCTCTACGAGCAGTACTTC. It translates to CASSESGLALYEQYF. The V and J genes are TRBV10-1 and TRBJ2-7, with 9 bases lining up with TRBD2. V was clipped by 0 bases and J by 3 bases; unmatched bases: 3. CDR1 is WNHNN and CDR2 is SYGVQD in the germline V gene (reference sequence). This CDR3 spans 15 amino acids.

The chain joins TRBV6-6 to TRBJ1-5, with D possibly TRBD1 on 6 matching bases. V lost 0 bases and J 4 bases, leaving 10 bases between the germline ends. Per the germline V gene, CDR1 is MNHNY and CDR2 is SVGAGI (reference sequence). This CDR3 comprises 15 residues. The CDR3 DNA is TGTGCCAGCAGTTACTCGGGGGCAATTAATCAGCCCCAGCATTTT. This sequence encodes CASSYSGAINQPQHF.

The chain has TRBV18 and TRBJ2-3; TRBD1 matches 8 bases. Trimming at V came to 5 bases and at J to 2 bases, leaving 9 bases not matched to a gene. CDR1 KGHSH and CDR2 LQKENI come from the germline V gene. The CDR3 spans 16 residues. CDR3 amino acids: CASSTETGAFTDTQYF. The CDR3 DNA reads TGTGCCAGCTCAACTGAGACAGGGGCCTTCACAGATACGCAGTATTTT.

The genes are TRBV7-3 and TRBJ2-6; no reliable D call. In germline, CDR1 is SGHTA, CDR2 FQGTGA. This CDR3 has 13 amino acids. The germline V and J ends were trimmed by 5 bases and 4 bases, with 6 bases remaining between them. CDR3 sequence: CASSPPGANVLTF. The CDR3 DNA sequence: TGTGCCAGCAGCCCCCCAGGGGCCAACGTCCTGACTTTC.

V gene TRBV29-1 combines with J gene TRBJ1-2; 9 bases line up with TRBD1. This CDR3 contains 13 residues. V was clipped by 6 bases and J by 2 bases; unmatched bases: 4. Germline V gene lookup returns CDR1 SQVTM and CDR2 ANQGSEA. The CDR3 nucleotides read TGCAGCGTCCCGGGACAGGGCAACTATGGCTACACCTTC. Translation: CSVPGQGNYGYTF.

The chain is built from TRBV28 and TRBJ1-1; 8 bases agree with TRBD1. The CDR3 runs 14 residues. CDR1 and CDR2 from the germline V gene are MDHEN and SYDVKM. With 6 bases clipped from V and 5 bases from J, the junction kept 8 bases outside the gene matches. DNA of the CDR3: TGTGCCAGCAGCCCCCAGGGGGCTGGTACTGAAGCTTTCTTT. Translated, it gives CASSPQGAGTEAFF. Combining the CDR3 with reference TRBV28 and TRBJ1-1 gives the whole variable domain DVKVTQSSRYLVKRTGEKVFLECVQDMDHENMFWYRQDPGLGLRLIYFSYDVKMKEKGDIPEGYSVSREKKERFSLILESASTNQTSMYLCASSPQGAGTEAFFGQGTRLTVV.

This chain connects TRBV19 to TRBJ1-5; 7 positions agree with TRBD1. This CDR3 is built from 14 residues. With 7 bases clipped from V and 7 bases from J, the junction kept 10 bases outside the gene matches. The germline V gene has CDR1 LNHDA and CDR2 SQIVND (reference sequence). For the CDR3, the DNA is TGTGCCAGTACCCTAAGGGGGCTCGACCAGCCCCAGCATTTT. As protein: CASTLRGLDQPQHF.

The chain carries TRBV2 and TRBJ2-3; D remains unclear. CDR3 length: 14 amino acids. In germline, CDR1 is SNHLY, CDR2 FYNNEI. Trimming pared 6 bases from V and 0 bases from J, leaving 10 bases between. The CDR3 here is CASSLLPSTDTQYF. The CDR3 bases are TGTGCCAGCAGCCTCCTACCGAGCACAGATACGCAGTATTTT.

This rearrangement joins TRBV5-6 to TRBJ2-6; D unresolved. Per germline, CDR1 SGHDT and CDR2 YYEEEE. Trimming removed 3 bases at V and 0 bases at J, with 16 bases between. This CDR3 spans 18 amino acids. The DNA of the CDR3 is TGTGCCAGCAGCTCGGCCCCCACAGTTCTCTCTGGGGCCAACGTCCTGACTTTC. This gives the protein CASSSAPTVLSGANVLTF.